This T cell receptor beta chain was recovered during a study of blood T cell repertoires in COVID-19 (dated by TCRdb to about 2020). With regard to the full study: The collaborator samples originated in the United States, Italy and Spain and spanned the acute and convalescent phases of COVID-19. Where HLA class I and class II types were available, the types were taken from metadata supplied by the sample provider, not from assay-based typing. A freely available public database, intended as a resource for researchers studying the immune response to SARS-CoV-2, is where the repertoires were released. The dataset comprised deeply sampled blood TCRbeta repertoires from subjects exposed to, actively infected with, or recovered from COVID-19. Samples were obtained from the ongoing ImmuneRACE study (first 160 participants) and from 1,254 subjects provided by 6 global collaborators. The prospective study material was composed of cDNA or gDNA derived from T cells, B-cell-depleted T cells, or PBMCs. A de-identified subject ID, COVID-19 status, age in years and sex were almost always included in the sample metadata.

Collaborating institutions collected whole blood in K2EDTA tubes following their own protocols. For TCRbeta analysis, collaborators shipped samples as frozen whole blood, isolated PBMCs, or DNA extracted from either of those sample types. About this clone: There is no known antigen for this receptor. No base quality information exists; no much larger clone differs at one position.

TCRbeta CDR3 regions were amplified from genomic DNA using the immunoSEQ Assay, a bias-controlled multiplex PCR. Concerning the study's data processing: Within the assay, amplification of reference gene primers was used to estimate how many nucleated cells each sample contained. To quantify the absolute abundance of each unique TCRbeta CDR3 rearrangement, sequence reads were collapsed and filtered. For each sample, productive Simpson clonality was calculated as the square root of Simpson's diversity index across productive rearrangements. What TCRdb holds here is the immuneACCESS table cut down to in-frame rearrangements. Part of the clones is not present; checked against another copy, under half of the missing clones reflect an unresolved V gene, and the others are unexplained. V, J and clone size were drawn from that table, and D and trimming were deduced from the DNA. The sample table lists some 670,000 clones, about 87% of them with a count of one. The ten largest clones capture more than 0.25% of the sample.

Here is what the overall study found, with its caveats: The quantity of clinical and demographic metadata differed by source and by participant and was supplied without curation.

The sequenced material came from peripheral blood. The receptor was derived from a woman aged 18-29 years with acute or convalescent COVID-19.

The DNA sequence is as follows: TGTGCCATCAGCAGACAGGGAAGACAGCCCCAGCATTTT. It codes for CAISRQGRQPQHF. The chain is assembled from TRBV10-3 and TRBJ1-5; 7 nucleotides in the junction match TRBD1. The CDR3 runs 13 residues from the cysteine to the phenylalanine. CDR3 DNA only is kept here, 39 bases in frame from base 1. As encoded in the germline V gene, CDR1 is ENHRY while CDR2 is SYGVKD. Here V drops 6 bases and J drops 7 bases, and the junction holds 6 bases not matched to any gene.